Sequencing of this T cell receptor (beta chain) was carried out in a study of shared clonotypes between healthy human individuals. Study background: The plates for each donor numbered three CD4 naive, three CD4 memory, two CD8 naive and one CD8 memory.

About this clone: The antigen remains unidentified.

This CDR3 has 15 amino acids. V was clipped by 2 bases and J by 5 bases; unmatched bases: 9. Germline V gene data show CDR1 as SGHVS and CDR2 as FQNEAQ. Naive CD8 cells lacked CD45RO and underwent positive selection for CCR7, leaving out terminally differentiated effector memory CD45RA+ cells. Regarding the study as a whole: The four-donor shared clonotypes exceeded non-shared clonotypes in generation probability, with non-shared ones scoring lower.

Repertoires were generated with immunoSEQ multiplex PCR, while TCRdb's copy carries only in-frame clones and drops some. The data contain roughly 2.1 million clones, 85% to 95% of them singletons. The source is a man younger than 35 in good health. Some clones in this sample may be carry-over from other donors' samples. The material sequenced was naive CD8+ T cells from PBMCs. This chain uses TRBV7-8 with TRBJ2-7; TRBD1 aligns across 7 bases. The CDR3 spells CASSLRRQGPNEQYF. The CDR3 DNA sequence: TGTGCCAGCAGCTTACGAAGACAGGGTCCAAACGAGCAGTACTTC.